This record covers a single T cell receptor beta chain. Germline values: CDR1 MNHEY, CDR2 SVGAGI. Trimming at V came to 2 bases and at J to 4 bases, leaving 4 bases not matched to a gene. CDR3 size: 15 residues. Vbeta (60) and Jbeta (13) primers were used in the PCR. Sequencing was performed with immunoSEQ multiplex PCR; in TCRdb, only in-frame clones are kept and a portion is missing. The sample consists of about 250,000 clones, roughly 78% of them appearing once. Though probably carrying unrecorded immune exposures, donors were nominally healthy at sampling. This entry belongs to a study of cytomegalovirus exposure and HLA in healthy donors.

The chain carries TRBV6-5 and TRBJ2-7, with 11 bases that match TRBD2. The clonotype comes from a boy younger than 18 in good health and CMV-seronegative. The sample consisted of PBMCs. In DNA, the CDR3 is TGTGCCAGCAGTTACGGGGGACTAGCGGTATACGAGCAGTACTTC. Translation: CASSYGGLAVYEQYF.